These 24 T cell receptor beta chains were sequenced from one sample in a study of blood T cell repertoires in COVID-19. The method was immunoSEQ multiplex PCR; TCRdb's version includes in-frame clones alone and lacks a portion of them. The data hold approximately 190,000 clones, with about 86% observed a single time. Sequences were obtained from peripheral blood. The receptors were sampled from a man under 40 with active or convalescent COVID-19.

CDR3 loop: CASSIGTGREKLFF. In DNA, the CDR3 is TGTGCCAGTAGTATTGGGACAGGGCGCGAAAAACTGTTTTTT. The rearrangement joins TRBV19 to TRBJ1-4; TRBD1 matches at 9 bases. The CDR3 covers 14 residues. Germline V CDR1 and CDR2: LNHDA, SQIVND (reference sequence). V shed 3 bases and J 8 bases; nucleotides not matched to a gene: 4.

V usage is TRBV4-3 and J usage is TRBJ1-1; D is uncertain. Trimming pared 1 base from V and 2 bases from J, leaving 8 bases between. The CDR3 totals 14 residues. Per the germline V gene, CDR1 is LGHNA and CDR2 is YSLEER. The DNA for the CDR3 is TGCGCCAGCAGCCAAGGTGGCAGAAACACTGAAGCTTTCTTT. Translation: CASSQGGRNTEAFF.

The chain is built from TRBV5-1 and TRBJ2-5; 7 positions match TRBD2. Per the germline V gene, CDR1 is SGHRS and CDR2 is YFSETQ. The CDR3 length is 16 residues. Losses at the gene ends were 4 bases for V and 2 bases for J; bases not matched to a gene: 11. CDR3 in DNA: TGCGCCAGCAGCATCCGAGCGGGGCTCGCACAAGAGACCCAGTACTTC. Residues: CASSIRAGLAQETQYF.

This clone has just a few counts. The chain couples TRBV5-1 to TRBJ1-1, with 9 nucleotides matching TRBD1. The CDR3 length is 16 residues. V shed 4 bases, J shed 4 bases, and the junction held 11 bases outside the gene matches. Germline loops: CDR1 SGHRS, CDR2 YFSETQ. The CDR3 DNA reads TGCGCCAGCAGCCCAGGGACAGGGACGGTCCGCACTGAAGCTTTCTTT. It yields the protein CASSPGTGTVRTEAFF.

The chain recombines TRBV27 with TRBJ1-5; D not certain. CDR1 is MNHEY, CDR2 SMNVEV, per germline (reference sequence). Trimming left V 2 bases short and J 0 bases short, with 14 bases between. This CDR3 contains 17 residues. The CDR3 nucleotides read TGTGCCAGCAGTTTAACTAGGGCTCCGGGTAGCAATCAGCCCCAGCATTTT. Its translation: CASSLTRAPGSNQPQHF.

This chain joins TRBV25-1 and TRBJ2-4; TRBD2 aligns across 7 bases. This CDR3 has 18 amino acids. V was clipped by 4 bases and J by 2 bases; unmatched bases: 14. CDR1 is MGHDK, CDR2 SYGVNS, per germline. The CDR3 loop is CASSAPTGIGGSKNIQYF. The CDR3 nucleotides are TGTGCCAGCAGTGCCCCGACCGGGATCGGGGGGTCCAAAAACATTCAGTACTTC.

The chain's CDR3 is CASSLLDLAGGPYNEQFF. DNA for the CDR3: TGTGCCAGCAGCCTACTAGACCTAGCGGGAGGCCCCTACAATGAGCAGTTCTTC. The chain is built from TRBV7-8 and TRBJ2-1; TRBD2 aligns across 11 bases. CDR1 is SGHVS and CDR2 is FQNEAQ in the germline V gene. V trimming: 5 bases; J trimming: 2 bases; junction bases outside the gene matches: 11. This CDR3 region has 18 residues.

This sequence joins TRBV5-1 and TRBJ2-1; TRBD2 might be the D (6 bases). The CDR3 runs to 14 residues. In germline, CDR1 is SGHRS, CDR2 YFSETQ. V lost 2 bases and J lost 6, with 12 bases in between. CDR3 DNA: TGCGCCAGCAGCTTTGCGGGGCCACGCAATGAGCAGTTCTTC. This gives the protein CASSFAGPRNEQFF.

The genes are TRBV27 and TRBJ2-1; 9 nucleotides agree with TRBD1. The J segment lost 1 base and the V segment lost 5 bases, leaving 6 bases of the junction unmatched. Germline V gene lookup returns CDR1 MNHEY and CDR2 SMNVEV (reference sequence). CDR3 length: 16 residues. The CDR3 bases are TGTGCCAGCAGTCCCCGGGACAGGGTATCCTACAATGAGCAGTTCTTC. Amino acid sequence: CASSPRDRVSYNEQFF.

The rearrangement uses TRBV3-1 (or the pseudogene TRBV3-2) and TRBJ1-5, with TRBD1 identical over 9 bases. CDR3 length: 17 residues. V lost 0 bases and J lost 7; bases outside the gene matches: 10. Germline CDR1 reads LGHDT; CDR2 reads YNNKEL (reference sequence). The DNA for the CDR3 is TGTGCCAGCAGCCAAGATACTGCAACAGGGGGCGGACAGCCCCAGCATTTT. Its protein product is CASSQDTATGGGQPQHF.

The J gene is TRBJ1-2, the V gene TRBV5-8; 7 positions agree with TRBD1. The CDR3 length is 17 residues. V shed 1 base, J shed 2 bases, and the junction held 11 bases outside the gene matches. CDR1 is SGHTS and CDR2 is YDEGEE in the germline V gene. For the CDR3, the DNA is TGTGCCAGCAGCTTGCCCGCCGACAGGGCTGCCAACTATGGCTACACCTTC. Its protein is CASSLPADRAANYGYTF.

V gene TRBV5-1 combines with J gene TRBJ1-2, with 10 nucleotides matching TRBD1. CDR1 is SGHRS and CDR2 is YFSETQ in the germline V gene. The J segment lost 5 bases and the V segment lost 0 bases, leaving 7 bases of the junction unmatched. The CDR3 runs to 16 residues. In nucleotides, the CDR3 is TGCGCCAGCAGCTTGGCCGGGGACAGGGGAGAGTATGGCTACACCTTC. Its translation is CASSLAGDRGEYGYTF. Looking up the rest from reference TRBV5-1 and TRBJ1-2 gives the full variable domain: KAGVTQTPRYLIKTRGQQVTLSCSPISGHRSVSWYQQTPGQGLQFLFEYFSETQRNKGNFPGRFSGRQFSNSRSEMNVSTLELGDSALYLCASSLAGDRGEYGYTFGSGTRLTVV.

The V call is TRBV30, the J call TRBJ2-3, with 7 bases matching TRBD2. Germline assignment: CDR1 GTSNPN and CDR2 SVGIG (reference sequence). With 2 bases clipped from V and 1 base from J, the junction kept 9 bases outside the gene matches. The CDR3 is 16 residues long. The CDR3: CAWSRGGGVGTDTQYF. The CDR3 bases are TGTGCCTGGAGTAGAGGCGGGGGAGTCGGCACAGATACGCAGTATTTT.

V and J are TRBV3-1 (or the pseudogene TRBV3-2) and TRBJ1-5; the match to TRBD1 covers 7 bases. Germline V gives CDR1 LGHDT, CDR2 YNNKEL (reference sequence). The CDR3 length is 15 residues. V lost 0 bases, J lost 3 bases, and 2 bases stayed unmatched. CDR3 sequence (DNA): TGTGCCAGCAGCCAAGACAGGGGGATCAATCAGCCCCAGCATTTT. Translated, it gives CASSQDRGINQPQHF.

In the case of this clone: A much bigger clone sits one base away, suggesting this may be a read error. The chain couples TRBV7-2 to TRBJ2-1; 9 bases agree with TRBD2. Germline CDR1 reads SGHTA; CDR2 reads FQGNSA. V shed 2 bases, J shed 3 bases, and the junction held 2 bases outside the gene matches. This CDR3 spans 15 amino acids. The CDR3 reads CASSLLAGNYNEQFF. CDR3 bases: TGTGCCAGCAGCTTACTAGCGGGGAACTACAATGAGCAGTTCTTC.

CDR3 DNA: TGCGCCAGCAGCCAAGGGGACAGCTGGTACACTGAAGCTTTCTTT. Encoded protein: CASSQGDSWYTEAFF. This sequence joins TRBV5-1 and TRBJ1-1; 7 bases are a match to TRBD1. This CDR3 has 15 amino acids. Trimming cost V 4 bases and J 3 bases; bases outside gene matches: 9. Germline CDR1 and CDR2: SGHRS and YFSETQ.

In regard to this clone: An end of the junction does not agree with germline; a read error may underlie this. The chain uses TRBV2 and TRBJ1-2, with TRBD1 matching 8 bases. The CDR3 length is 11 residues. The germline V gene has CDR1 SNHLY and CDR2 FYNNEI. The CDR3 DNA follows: TGTGCCAGCAGTGAGAGTGACAGGGGCATCTTC. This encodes CASSESDRGIF.

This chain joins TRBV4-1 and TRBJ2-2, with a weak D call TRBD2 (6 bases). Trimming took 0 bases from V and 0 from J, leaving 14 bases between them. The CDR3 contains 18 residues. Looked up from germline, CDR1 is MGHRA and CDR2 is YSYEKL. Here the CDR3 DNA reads TGCGCCAGCAGCCAAGACTATTCGGGACTCGCGAACACCGGGGAGCTGTTTTTT. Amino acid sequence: CASSQDYSGLANTGELFF.

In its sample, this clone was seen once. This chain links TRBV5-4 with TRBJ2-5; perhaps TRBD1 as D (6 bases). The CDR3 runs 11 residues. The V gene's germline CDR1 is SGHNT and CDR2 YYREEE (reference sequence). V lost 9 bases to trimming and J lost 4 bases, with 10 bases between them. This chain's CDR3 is CATGQRETQYF. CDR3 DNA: TGTGCCACCGGACAGCGAGAGACCCAGTACTTC.

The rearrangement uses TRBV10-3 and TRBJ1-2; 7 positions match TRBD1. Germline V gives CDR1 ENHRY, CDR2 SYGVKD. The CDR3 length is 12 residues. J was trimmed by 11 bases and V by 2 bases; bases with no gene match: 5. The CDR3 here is CAISEPGQVYTF. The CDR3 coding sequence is TGTGCCATCAGTGAGCCTGGACAGGTATACACCTTC.

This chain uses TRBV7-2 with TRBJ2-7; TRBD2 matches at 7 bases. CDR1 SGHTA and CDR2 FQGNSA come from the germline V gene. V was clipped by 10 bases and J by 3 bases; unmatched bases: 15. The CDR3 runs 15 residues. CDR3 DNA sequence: TGTGCCACCACCATCGGTGCTAGCGGAATCTACGAGCAGTACTTC. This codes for CATTIGASGIYEQYF.

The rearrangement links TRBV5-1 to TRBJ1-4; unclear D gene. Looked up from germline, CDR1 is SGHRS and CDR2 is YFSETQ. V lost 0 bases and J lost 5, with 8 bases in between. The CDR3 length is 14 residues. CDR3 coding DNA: TGCGCCAGCAGCTTGGGCGCGGAGAATGAAAAACTGTTTTTT. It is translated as CASSLGAENEKLFF.

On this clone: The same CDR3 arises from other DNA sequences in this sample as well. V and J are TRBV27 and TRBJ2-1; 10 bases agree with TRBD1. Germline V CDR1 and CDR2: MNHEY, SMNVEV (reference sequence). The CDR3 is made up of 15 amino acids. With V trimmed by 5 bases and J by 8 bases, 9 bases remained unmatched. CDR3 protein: CASSPRQGAGDEQFF. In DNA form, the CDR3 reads TGTGCCAGCAGTCCACGACAGGGGGCTGGCGATGAGCAGTTCTTC.

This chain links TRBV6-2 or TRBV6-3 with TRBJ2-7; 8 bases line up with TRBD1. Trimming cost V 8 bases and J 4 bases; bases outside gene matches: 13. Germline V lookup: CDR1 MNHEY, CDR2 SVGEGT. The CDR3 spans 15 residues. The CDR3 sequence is CASGPPRGQGYEQYF. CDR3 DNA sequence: TGTGCCAGCGGCCCCCCTCGAGGACAGGGATACGAGCAGTACTTC.